This TCR gamma chain was documented in a study of human gamma delta and Vdelta1 T cells (dated by TCRdb to the late 2010s). General notes on the study: The study examined Delta One T cells, which are Vd1+ gamma-delta T cells, as cytotoxic effectors against acute myeloid leukemia. The investigation overall reported the following: Delta One T cells were reported to be polyclonal and to show broad cytotoxic targeting of acute myeloid leukemia.

CDR1 VENAVY and CDR2 YDSYNSRV are derived from the germline V gene. The V end gives up 12 bases and the J end 4 bases, leaving 9 bases in the junction not matched to a gene. The CDR3 runs 11 residues from the cysteine to the phenylalanine. The kept DNA is CDR3 alone, 33 bases in frame from the first base. Receptors were amplified or captured by PCR. Sequencing used an Illumina MiSeq. TCRdb called clones anew from the public reads via CATT; matching DNA rows were later pooled. The sample includes about 3,900 gamma-chain clones, with 16% observed a single time. The ten most abundant clones make up about 6.4% of the sample. Concerning this clone itself: It has no known antigen specificity. Base qualities are not provided; no much larger clone lies one nucleotide away.

The chain uses TRGV8 and TRGJ1 or TRGJ2. Material: Vdelta1 gamma-delta T cells from blood grown in culture (DOT cells). Interpreted using the paper, the cell subset or site label stands for: Delta One T cells, in vitro expanded/differentiated Vd1+ gamma-delta T cells. This sequence was found in a human donor in good health. The bases are TGTGCCTCGCGGGGGTATTATAAGAAACTCTTT. It codes for CASRGYYKKLF.